The present entry profiles one T cell receptor beta chain with its context. Its antigen is unknown. These data originate in a study of CD8+ T cells in alopecia areata. Overall study: The drug, oral tofacitinib, was given to treated patients at 5 to 10 mg twice daily.

Study observations and caveats: Sequencing of scalp samples also captures resident alphabeta T cells of normal skin. Higher clonality and more expanded CD8+ clones appeared in lesional than normal scalp.

PBMCs provided sorted CD4+ and CD8+ T cells. Per germline, CDR1 SGHAT and CDR2 FQNNGV. The CDR3 runs 13 residues. V was pared by 1 base and J by 5 bases, with 9 bases between. cDNA reverse transcribed from extracted RNA served as the sequencing template. Measured with immunoSEQ multiplex PCR; TCRdb has only the in-frame clones, and not every one. Found here are about 200,000 clones, around three fifths of them singletons; the top ten hold roughly 0.47%. Sequenced here: CD4+ T cells sorted from blood, sampled at week 0. The V and J genes are TRBV11-2 and TRBJ2-7; no reliable D call. This clonotype was sampled from a human donor with alopecia areata. The CDR3, as DNA: TGTGCCAGCAGCTTAGGACTTGCTAACGAGCAGTACTTC. Translation gives CASSLGLANEQYF.